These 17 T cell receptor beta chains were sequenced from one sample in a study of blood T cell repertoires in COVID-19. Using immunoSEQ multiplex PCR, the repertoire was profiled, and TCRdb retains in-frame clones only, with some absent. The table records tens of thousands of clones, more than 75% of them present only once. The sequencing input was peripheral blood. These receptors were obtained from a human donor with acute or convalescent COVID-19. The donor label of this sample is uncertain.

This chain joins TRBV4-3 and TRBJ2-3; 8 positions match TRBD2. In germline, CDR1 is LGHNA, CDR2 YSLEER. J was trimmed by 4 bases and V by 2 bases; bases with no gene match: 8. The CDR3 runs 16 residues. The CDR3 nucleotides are TGCGCCAGCAGCCAACTCCTGGCGGGGGGCCCAGATACGCAGTATTTT. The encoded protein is CASSQLLAGGPDTQYF.

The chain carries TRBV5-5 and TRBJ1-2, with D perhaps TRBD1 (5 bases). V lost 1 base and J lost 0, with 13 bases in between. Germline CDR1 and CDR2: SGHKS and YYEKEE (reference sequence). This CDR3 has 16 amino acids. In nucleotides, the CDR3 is TGTGCCAGCAGCTTGTTCCAGGGAAGTCCTAACTATGGCTACACCTTC. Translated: CASSLFQGSPNYGYTF.

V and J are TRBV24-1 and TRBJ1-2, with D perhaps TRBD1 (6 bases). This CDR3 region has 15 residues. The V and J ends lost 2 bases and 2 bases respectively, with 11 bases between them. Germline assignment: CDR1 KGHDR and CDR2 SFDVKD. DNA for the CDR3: TGTGCCACCAGTGATTCTGGACAGACCAACTATGGCTACACCTTC. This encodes CATSDSGQTNYGYTF.

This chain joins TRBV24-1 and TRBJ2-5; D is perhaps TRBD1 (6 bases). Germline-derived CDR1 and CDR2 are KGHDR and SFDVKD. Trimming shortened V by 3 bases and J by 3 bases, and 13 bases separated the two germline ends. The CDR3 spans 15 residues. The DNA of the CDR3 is TGTGCCACCAGTGATGGCGGCGCAGGGGAAGAGACCCAGTACTTC. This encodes CATSDGGAGEETQYF.

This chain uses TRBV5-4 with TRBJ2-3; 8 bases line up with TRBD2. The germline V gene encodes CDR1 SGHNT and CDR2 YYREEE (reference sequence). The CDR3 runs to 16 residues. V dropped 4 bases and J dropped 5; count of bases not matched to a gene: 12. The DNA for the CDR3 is TGTGCCAGCAGCATCTCTAGCGGGCTTTTGGGAGATACGCAGTATTTT. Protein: CASSISSGLLGDTQYF.

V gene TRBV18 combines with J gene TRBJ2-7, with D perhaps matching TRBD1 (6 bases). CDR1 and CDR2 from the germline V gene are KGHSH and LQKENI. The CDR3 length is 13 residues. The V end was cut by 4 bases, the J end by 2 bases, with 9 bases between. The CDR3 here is CASSLQGTYEQYF. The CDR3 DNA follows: TGTGCCAGCTCACTACAGGGTACCTACGAGCAGTACTTC.

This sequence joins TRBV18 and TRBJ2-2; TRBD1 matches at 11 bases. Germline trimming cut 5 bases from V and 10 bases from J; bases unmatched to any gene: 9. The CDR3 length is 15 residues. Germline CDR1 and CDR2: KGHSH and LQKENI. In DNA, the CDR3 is TGTGCCAGCTCAAGGGGGACAGGGGGAGTCGCGGAGCTGTTTTTT. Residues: CASSRGTGGVAELFF.

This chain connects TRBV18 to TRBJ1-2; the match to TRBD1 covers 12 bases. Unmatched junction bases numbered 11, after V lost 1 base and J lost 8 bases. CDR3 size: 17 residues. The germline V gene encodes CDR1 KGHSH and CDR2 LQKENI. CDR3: CASSPRAQGQGAGGYTF. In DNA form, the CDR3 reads TGTGCCAGCTCACCACGGGCCCAGGGACAGGGGGCAGGAGGCTACACCTTC.

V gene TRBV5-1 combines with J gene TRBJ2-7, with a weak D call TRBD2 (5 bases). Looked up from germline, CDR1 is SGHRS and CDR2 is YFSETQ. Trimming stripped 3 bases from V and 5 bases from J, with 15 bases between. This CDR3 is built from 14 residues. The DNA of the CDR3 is TGCGCCAGCAGCTCACTGGGCCTGAGGGACGAGCAGTACTTC. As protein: CASSSLGLRDEQYF.

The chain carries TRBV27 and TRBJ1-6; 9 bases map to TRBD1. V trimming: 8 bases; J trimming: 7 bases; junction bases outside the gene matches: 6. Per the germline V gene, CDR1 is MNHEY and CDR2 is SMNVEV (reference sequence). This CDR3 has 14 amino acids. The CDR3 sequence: CASSVDRGNSPLHF. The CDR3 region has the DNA TGTGCCAGCTCGGTGGACAGGGGAAATTCACCCCTCCACTTT.

The CDR3 DNA is TGTGCCAGCAGAACAGGGGTAGGAGGAGGCTACACCTTC. Encoded protein: CASRTGVGGGYTF. This sequence joins TRBV2 and TRBJ1-2, with 7 nucleotides matching TRBD1. The length of the CDR3 is 13 residues. Trimming cost V 6 bases and J 8 bases; bases outside gene matches: 9. Germline V gene lookup returns CDR1 SNHLY and CDR2 FYNNEI.

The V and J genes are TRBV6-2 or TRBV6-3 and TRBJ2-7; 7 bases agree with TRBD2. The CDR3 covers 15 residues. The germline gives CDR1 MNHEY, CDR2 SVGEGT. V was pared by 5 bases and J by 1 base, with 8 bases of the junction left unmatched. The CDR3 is CASSTQWGGSYEQYF. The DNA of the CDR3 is TGTGCCAGCAGTACCCAGTGGGGGGGTTCCTACGAGCAGTACTTC.

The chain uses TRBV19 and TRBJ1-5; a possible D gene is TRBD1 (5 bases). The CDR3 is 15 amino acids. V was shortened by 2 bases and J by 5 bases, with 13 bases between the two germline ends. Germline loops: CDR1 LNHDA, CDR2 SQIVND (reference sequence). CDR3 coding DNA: TGTGCCAGTAGTATATACGGTCAGGGATATCAGCCCCAGCATTTT. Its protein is CASSIYGQGYQPQHF.

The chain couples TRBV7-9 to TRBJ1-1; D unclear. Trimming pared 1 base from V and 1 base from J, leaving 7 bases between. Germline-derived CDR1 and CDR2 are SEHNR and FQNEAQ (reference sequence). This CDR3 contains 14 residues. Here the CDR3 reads CASSLGAGNTEAFF. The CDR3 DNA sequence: TGTGCCAGCAGCTTAGGGGCGGGGAACACTGAAGCTTTCTTT.

In nucleotides, the CDR3 is TGTGCCAGCAGGGCCCCAGGACAGAAGAACACTGAAGCTTTCTTT. Its protein is CASRAPGQKNTEAFF. The chain is built from TRBV5-5 and TRBJ1-1, with TRBD1 as a possible D gene (6 bases). Germline V gene sequence: CDR1 SGHKS, CDR2 YYEKEE (reference sequence). The V and J ends lost 5 bases and 1 base respectively, with 15 bases between them. This CDR3 comprises 15 residues.

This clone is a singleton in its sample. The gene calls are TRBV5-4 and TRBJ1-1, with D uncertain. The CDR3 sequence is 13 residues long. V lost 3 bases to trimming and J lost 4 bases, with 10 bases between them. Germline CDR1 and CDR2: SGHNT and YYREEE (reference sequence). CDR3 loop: CASSSTLSTEAFF. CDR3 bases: TGTGCCAGCAGCTCGACACTCTCCACTGAAGCTTTCTTT.

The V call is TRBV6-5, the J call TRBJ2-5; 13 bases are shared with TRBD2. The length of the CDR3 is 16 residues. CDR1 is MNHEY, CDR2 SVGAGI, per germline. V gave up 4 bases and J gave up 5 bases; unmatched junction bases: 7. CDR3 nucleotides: TGTGCCAGCAGTTTTGGACTAGCGGGAGCTGGGGAGACCCAGTACTTC. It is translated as CASSFGLAGAGETQYF.